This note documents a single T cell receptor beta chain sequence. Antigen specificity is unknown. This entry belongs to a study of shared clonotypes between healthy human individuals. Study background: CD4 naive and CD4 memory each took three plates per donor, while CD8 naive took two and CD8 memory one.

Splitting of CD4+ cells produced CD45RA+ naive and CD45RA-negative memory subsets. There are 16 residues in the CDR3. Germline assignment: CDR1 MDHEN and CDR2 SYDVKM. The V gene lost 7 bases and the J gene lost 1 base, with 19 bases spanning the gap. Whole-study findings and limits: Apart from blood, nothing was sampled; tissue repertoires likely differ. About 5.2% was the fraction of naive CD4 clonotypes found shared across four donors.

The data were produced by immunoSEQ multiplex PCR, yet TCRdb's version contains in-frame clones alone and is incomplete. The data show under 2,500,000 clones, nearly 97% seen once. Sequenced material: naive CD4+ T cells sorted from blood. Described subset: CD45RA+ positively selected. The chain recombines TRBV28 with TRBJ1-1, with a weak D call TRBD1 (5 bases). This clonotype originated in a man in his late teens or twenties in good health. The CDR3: CASTRGIQRGNTEAFF. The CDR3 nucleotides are TGTGCCAGCACCCGCGGGATTCAGAGGGGGAACACTGAAGCTTTCTTT.